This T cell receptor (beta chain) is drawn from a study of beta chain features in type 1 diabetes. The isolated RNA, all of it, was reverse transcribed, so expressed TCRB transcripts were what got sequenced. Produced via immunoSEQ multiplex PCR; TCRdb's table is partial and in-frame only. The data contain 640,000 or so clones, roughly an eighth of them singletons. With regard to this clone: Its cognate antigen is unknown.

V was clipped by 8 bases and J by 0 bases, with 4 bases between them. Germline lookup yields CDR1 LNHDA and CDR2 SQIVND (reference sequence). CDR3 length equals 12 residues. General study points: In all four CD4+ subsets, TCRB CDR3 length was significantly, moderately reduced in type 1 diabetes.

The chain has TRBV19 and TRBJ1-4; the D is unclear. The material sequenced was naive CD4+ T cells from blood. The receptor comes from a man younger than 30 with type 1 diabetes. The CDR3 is CASGATNEKLFF. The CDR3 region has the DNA TGTGCCAGTGGAGCAACTAATGAAAAACTGTTTTTT.